The present T cell receptor (beta chain) was sequenced within a study of T cells in Graves' hyperthyroidism and ophthalmopathy. What was amplified from RNA transcripts were TCR beta CDR3 regions. First-round RT-PCR with HTBI primers amplified the TCR CDR3 region. TCRdb used MiXCR to reprocess the multiplex PCR reads, holding one entry per CDR3 protein. In the table there are about 510,000 distinct CDR3 sequences, 14% of which are singletons. This clonotype has a count of ten or more. Antigen specificity is unknown. Whole-study results and caveats: Blood held most thyroid clonotypes expanded above 0.001 frequency.

The germline V gene encodes CDR1 GTSNPN and CDR2 SVGIG (reference sequence). CDR3 size: 13 residues. With 3 bases removed from V and 0 bases from J, the gap between germline ends came to 8 bases. Sequenced sample: blood. The gene calls are TRBV30 and TRBJ1-2; D unresolved. This clonotype was sampled from a woman aged 40 to 50 with Graves' hyperthyroidism. DNA of the CDR3: TGTGCCTGGAGCGCCCCCCCTAACTATGGCTACACCTTC. It translates to CAWSAPPNYGYTF.